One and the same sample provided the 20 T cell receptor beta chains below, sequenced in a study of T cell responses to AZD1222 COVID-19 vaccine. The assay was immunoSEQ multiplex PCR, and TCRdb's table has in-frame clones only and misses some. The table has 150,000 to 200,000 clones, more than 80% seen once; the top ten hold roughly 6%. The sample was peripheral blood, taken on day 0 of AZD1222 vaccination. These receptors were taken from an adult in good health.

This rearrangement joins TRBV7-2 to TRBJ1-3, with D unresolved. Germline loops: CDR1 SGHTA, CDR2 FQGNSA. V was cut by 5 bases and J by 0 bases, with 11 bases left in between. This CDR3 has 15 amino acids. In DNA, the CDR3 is TGTGCCAGCAGCGTTGACGGTTCCTCTGGAAACACCATATATTTT. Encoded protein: CASSVDGSSGNTIYF. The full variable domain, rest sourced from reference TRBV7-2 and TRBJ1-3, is GAGVSQSPSNKVTEKGKDVELRCDPISGHTALYWYRQSLGQGLEFLIYFQGNSAPDKSGLPSDRFSAERTGGSVSTLTIQRTQQEDSAVYLCASSVDGSSGNTIYFGEGSWLTVV.

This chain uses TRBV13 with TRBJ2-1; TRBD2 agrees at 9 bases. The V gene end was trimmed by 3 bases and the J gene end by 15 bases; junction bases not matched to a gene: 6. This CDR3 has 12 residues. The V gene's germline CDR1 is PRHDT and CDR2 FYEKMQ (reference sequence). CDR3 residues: CASSFSAGGPFF. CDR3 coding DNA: TGTGCCAGCAGCTTTTCAGCGGGGGGACCGTTCTTC.

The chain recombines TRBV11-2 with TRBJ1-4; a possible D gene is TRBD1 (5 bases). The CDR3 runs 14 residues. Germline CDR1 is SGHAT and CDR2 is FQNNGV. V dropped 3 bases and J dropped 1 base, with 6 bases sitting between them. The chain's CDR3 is CASSLGLTNEKLFF. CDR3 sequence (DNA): TGTGCCAGCAGCTTGGGACTAACTAATGAAAAACTGTTTTTT.

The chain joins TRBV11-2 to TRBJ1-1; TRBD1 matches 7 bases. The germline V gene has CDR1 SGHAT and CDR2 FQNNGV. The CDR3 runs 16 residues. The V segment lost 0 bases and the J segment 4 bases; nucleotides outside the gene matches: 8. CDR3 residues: CASSLDRVYRGTEAFF. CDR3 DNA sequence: TGTGCCAGCAGCTTAGATCGCGTATACAGGGGCACTGAAGCTTTCTTT.

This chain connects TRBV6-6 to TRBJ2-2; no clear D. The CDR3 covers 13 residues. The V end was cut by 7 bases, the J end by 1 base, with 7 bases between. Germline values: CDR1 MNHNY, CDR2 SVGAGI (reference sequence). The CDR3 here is CASTDKNTGELFF. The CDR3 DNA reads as TGTGCCAGCACCGACAAGAACACCGGGGAGCTGTTTTTT.

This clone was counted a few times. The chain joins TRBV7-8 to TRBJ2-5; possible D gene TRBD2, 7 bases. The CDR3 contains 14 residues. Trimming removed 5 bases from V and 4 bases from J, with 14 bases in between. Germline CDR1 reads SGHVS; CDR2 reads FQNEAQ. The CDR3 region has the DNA TGTGCCAGCAGCCGGAGGGGGAGGGGAGAGACCCAGTACTTC. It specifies CASSRRGRGETQYF.

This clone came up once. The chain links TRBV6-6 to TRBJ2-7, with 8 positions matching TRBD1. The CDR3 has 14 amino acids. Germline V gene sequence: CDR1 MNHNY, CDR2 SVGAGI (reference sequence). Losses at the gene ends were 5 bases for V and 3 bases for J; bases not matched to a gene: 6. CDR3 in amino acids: CASSRQGSGYEQYF. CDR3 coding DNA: TGTGCCAGCAGTCGACAGGGGTCGGGCTACGAGCAGTACTTC.

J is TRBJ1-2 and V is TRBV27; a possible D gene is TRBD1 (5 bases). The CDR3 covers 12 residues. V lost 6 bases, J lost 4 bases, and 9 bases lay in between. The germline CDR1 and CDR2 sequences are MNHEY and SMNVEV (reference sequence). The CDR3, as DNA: TGTGCCAGCAGCGGGGGGGGCTATGGCTACACCTTC. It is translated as CASSGGGYGYTF.

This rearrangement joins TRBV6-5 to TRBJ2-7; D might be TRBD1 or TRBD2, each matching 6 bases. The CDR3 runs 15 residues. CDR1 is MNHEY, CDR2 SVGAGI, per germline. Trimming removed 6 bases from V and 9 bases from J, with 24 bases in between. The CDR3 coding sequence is TGTGCCAGCAGATCTGAGGGGGGTTCGTCGGCCGTGCAGTACTTC. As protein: CASRSEGGSSAVQYF.

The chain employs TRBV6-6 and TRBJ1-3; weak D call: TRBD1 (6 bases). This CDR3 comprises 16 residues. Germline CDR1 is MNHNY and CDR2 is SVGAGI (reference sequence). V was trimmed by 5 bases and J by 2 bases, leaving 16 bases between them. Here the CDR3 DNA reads TGTGCCAGCAGTACCCCCGCGGGGGCGACTGGAAACACCATATATTTT. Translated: CASSTPAGATGNTIYF.

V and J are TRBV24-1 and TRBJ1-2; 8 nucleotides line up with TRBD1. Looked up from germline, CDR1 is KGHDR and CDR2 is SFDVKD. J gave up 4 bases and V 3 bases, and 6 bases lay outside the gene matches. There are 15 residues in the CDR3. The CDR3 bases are TGTGCCACCAGTGATAGCAGGGGGCGTTCCTATGGCTACACCTTC. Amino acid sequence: CATSDSRGRSYGYTF.

Here the CDR3 reads CASTLGHGPDTQYF. The CDR3 DNA is TGCGCCAGCACGCTAGGACACGGCCCAGATACGCAGTATTTT. V is TRBV5-1 and J is TRBJ2-3; a weak D match, TRBD1 (5 bases). With 6 bases removed from V and 4 bases from J, the gap between germline ends came to 15 bases. Germline assignment: CDR1 SGHRS and CDR2 YFSETQ. CDR3 length: 14 amino acids.

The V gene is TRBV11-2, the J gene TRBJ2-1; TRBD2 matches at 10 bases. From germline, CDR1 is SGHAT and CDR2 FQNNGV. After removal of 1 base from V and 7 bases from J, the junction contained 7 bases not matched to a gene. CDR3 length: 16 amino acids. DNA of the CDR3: TGTGCCAGCAGCTTAGGGAGCGGGGGGGCTGGGAATGAGCAGTTCTTC. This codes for CASSLGSGGAGNEQFF.

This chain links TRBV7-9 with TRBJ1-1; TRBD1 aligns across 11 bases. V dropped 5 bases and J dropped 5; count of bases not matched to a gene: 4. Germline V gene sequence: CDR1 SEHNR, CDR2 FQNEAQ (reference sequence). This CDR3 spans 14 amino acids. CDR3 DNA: TGTGCCAGCAGCATCGGGACAGGGGGAACTGAAGCTTTCTTT. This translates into CASSIGTGGTEAFF. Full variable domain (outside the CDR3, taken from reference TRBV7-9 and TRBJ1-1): DTGVSQNPRHKITKRGQNVTFRCDPISEHNRLYWYRQTLGQGPEFLTYFQNEAQLEKSRLLSDRFSAERPKGSFSTLEIQRTEQGDSAMYLCASSIGTGGTEAFFGQGTRLTVV.

For the CDR3, the DNA is TGTGCCATCAGGGGCGCAGAGCAAGAGACCCAGTACTTC. It yields the protein CAIRGAEQETQYF. V and J are TRBV10-3 and TRBJ2-5; D is undetermined. CDR1 is ENHRY, CDR2 SYGVKD, per germline. The V gene lost 6 bases and the J gene lost 2 bases, with 10 bases spanning the gap. The CDR3 spans 13 residues.

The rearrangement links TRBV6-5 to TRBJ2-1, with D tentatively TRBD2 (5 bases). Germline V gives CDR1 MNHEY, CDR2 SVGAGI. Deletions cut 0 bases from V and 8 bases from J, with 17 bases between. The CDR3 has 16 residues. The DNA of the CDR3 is TGTGCCAGCAGTTACTCGATGTCGGCGAGCGGTCATGAGCAGTTCTTC. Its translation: CASSYSMSASGHEQFF.

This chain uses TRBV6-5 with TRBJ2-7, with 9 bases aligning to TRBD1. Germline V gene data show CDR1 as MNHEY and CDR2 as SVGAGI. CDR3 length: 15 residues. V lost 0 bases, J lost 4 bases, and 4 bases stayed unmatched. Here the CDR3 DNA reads TGTGCCAGCAGTTACTCGGCGGACAGGGGATACGAGCAGTACTTC. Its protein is CASSYSADRGYEQYF.

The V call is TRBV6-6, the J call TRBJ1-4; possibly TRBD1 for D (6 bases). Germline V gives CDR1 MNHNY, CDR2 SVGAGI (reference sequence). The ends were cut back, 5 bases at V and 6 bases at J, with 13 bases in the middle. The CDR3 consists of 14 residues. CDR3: CASSDSGGDEKLFF. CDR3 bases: TGTGCCAGCAGTGACAGTGGGGGCGATGAAAAACTGTTTTTT.

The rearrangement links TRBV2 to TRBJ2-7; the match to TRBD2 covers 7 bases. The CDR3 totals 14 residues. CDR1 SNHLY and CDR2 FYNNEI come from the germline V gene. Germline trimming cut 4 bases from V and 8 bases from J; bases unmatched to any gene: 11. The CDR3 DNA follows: TGTGCCAGCAGTGTGGGACTACCTCTAATCCAGCAGTACTTC. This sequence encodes CASSVGLPLIQQYF.

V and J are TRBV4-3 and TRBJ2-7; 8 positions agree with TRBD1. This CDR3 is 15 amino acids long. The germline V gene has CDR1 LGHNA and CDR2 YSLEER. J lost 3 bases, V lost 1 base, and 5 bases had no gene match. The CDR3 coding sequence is TGCGCCAGCAGCCAAGGGACAGGGCAGGACTACGAGCAGTACTTC. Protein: CASSQGTGQDYEQYF.